This TCR beta chain stems from a study of shared clonotypes between healthy human individuals. Study-level information: The plates for each donor numbered three CD4 naive, three CD4 memory, two CD8 naive and one CD8 memory.

CD45RO+ cells and CCR7-negative CD45RA+ TemRA cells were combined as CD8 memory. CDR1 and CDR2 from the germline V gene are LNHNV and YYDKDF (reference sequence). V was clipped by 7 bases and J by 1 base, with 14 bases between them. The CDR3 spans 15 residues. Sorted subsets were amplified in replicate PCRs using about 200 ng DNA, around 30,000 T cell genomes. Clones were sequenced by immunoSEQ multiplex PCR, and TCRdb holds only the in-frame ones, with some missing. The profile shows roughly 700,000 clones, 90% of them singletons. The sample was memory CD8+ T cells from PBMCs. Subset defined: CD45RO+ cells pooled with CCR7-negative TemRA cells. The origin of this receptor is a young man in good health. Some clones in this sample may be carry-over from other donors' samples. The chain joins TRBV15 to TRBJ1-3, with D perhaps TRBD1 (5 bases). The CDR3 DNA sequence: TGTGCCACCAAAGCGTGGGGGGGATCTGGAAACACCATATATTTT. Amino acid sequence: CATKAWGGSGNTIYF.